This T cell receptor (beta chain) is drawn from a study of shared clonotypes between healthy human individuals. Study details: CD4 naive and CD4 memory each took three plates per donor, while CD8 naive took two and CD8 memory one.

Here immunoSEQ multiplex PCR was the method, and the copy in TCRdb shows in-frame clones only, minus some. Of some 1,600,000 clones in the sample, approximately 98% were seen once. Study-level points and caveats: An expected dependence of interdonor clonotype sharing on sequencing depth was noted.

On this clone: Its target is unknown.

Germline-derived CDR1 and CDR2 are SGHNT and YENEEA. Trimming removed 4 bases at V and 8 bases at J, with 14 bases between. The CDR3 runs 14 residues. The V call is TRBV11-3, the J call TRBJ1-4; D uncertain. Material for sequencing was naive CD4+ T cells sorted from blood. Subset specified: CD45RA+ positively selected. The receptor was derived from a man in his thirties or forties in good health. CDR3 protein: CASSSKQVGEKLFF. The DNA of the CDR3 is TGTGCCAGCAGCTCAAAGCAGGTTGGGGAAAAACTGTTTTTT.